A single sample is the source of the 15 T cell receptor beta chains below, sequenced in a study of CD8 T cells in ankylosing spondylitis. Each CDR3 protein gets one entry after TCRdb re-called the 5' RACE reads with MiXCR. The data hold roughly 190,000 distinct CDR3 sequences, with 10% to 15% observed a single time. The sample comprised blood, either unsorted or a sorted T cell fraction (not recorded which). The receptors stem from a male donor with ankylosing spondylitis or in good health (not recorded which).

The chain employs TRBV5-6 and TRBJ1-3; D unresolved. CDR3 length: 14 amino acids. In germline, CDR1 is SGHDT, CDR2 YYEEEE. Trimming removed 5 bases at V and 2 bases at J, with 11 bases between. CDR3 loop: CASSRRVPGNTIYF. The CDR3 DNA reads TGTGCCAGCAGTAGAAGGGTGCCTGGAAACACCATATATTTT. The full variable domain, rest sourced from reference TRBV5-6 and TRBJ1-3, is DAGVTQSPTHLIKTRGQQVTLRCSPKSGHDTVSWYQQALGQGPQFIFQYYEEEERQRGNFPDRFSGHQFPNYSSELNVNALLLGDSALYLCASSRRVPGNTIYFGEGSWLTVV.

In this sample, this clonotype turned up a few times. This chain links TRBV5-1 with TRBJ2-4; the D is unclear. V shed 3 bases and J shed 5 bases, with 9 bases lying between them. This CDR3 has 13 residues. Germline loops: CDR1 SGHRS, CDR2 YFSETQ. CDR3 sequence (DNA): TGCGCCAGCAGCTCCCCCGGTGAAAACATTCAGTACTTC. Protein product: CASSSPGENIQYF.

This clonotype was recorded a few times. The chain joins TRBV3-1 to TRBJ2-7; D is ambiguous. V lost 2 bases and J lost 6, with 5 bases in between. The germline V gene encodes CDR1 LGHDT and CDR2 YNNKEL (reference sequence). This CDR3 spans 11 amino acids. The CDR3 is CASSQKGEQYF. Here the CDR3 DNA reads TGTGCCAGCAGCCAAAAGGGCGAGCAGTACTTC.

The sample holds many counts of this clonotype. The chain carries TRBV5-1 and TRBJ2-7; D uncertain. The V gene's germline CDR1 is SGHRS and CDR2 YFSETQ. The CDR3 is made up of 11 amino acids. V dropped 0 bases and J dropped 6 bases, with 4 bases sitting between them. The CDR3 loop reads CASSLGAEQYF. The CDR3, as DNA: TGCGCCAGCAGCTTGGGGGCCGAGCAGTACTTC. Using reference TRBV5-1 and TRBJ2-7 for the parts outside the CDR3, the full variable domain is KAGVTQTPRYLIKTRGQQVTLSCSPISGHRSVSWYQQTPGQGLQFLFEYFSETQRNKGNFPGRFSGRQFSNSRSEMNVSTLELGDSALYLCASSLGAEQYFGPGTRLTVT.

J is TRBJ2-5 and V is TRBV29-1, with D hard to call. Trimming cost V 3 bases and J 2 bases, with 10 bases left between them. The CDR3 has 13 residues. Germline lookup yields CDR1 SQVTM and CDR2 ANQGSEA. The CDR3 sequence: CSVDRKLQETQYF. Written as DNA, the CDR3 is TGCAGCGTTGACCGGAAACTACAAGAGACCCAGTACTTC.

A few counts support this clonotype. The CDR3 DNA sequence: TGCAGTGCTTTTGGGCCCTATGAAAAACTGTTTTTT. Protein sequence: CSAFGPYEKLFF. The V and J genes are TRBV20-1 and TRBJ1-4; no definite D call. The CDR3 has 12 amino acids. CDR1 and CDR2 from the germline V gene are DFQATT and SNEGSKA (reference sequence). Trimming stripped 5 bases from V and 6 bases from J, with 10 bases between.

This clonotype has a count of ten or more. CDR3 coding DNA: TGTGCCAGCAGCCCCGGGACTAGCGGGGAGGATGAGCAGTTCTTC. It translates to CASSPGTSGEDEQFF. The chain is built from TRBV25-1 and TRBJ2-1; TRBD2 agrees at 13 bases. Germline V gene lookup returns CDR1 MGHDK and CDR2 SYGVNS. The CDR3 sequence is 15 residues long. J gave up 8 bases and V 6 bases, and 7 bases lay outside the gene matches.

This clonotype was counted only a few times. J is TRBJ2-1 and V is TRBV12-3 or TRBV12-4, with D perhaps matching TRBD2 (6 bases). V gave up 7 bases and J gave up 8 bases, with 18 bases separating them. The CDR3 is 14 residues long. The CDR3: CASTPFRGTYEQFF. CDR3 sequence (DNA): TGTGCCAGCACTCCTTTCCGGGGGACTTATGAGCAGTTCTTC.

CDR3 amino acids: CASRDTSNYGYTF. Here the CDR3 DNA reads TGTGCCAGCCGGGACACCAGTAACTATGGCTACACCTTC. The chain carries TRBV3-1 and TRBJ1-2, with D possibly TRBD1 on 6 matching bases. Trimming took off 8 bases at V and 1 base at J, with 11 bases between the two ends. The CDR3 totals 13 residues. The V gene's germline CDR1 is LGHDT and CDR2 YNNKEL (reference sequence).

This clonotype was counted at least ten times. V gene TRBV27 combines with J gene TRBJ2-3; 7 nucleotides agree with TRBD1. The CDR3 consists of 15 residues. In germline, CDR1 is MNHEY, CDR2 SMNVEV (reference sequence). With V trimmed by 5 bases and J by 4 bases, 9 bases remained unmatched. The CDR3 DNA reads as TGTGCCAGCAGTCCCCGACAGGGTTTGGCAGATACGCAGTATTTT. Its protein product is CASSPRQGLADTQYF.

J is TRBJ2-7 and V is TRBV5-5; perhaps TRBD1 as D (5 bases). The ends were cut back, 2 bases at V and 5 bases at J, with 11 bases in the middle. The CDR3 runs 13 residues. Germline V gene sequence: CDR1 SGHKS, CDR2 YYEKEE (reference sequence). The CDR3 sequence: CASSLYPRDEQYF. The CDR3 DNA reads TGTGCCAGCAGCTTATACCCCAGGGACGAGCAGTACTTC. Complete variable domain (other parts from reference TRBV5-5 and TRBJ2-7): DAGVTQSPTHLIKTRGQQVTLRCSPISGHKSVSWYQQVLGQGPQFIFQYYEKEERGRGNFPDRFSARQFPNYSSELNVNALLLGDSALYLCASSLYPRDEQYFGPGTRLTVT.

This chain links TRBV5-1 with TRBJ2-1; D gene ambiguous. This CDR3 comprises 16 residues. V lost 3 bases and J 0 bases, leaving 13 bases between the germline ends. Germline CDR1 is SGHRS and CDR2 is YFSETQ. In DNA, the CDR3 is TGCGCCAGCAGCTGGGATAGCAAAAGCTCCTACAATGAGCAGTTCTTC. Its protein product is CASSWDSKSSYNEQFF.

This chain uses TRBV4-1 with TRBJ1-6, with 12 bases lining up with TRBD1. Germline loops: CDR1 MGHRA, CDR2 YSYEKL. The CDR3 loop spans 17 amino acids. Trimming took 4 bases from V and 10 from J; bases not matched to a gene: 11. CDR3 loop: CASSLTGGTGGASPLHF. In DNA, the CDR3 is TGCGCCAGCAGCCTAACCGGGGGGACAGGGGGCGCCTCACCCCTCCACTTT.

In its sample, this clonotype was seen a few times. The rearrangement joins TRBV27 to TRBJ1-1; 7 bases match TRBD1. The V gene's germline CDR1 is MNHEY and CDR2 SMNVEV (reference sequence). This CDR3 contains 13 residues. V was pared by 4 bases and J by 5 bases, with 4 bases of the junction left unmatched. The CDR3 nucleotides are TGTGCCAGCAGTTGGCAGGGGGGGACTGAAGCTTTCTTT. Protein sequence: CASSWQGGTEAFF.

This clonotype occurred many times. The chain has TRBV12-3 or TRBV12-4 and TRBJ2-3; D is tentatively TRBD1 or TRBD2 (5 bases each). V shed 2 bases and J shed 5 bases, with 8 bases lying between them. CDR3 size: 13 residues. The CDR3 bases are TGTGCCAGCAGTTTATGGGGGTTAGATACGCAGTATTTT. Its translation: CASSLWGLDTQYF.